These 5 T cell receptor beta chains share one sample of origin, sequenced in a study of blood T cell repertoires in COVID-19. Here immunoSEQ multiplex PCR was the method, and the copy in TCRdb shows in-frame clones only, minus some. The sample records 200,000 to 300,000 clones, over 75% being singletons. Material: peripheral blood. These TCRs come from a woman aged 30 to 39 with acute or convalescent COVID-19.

CDR3 loop: CASSTGLAGVQYF. CDR3 in DNA: TGTGCCAGCAGCACGGGACTAGCGGGAGTTCAATATTTT. The rearrangement joins TRBV7-2 to TRBJ2-3; 14 bases agree with TRBD2. This CDR3 region has 13 residues. J was trimmed by 15 bases and V by 5 bases; bases with no gene match: 7. Germline CDR1 reads SGHTA; CDR2 reads FQGNSA.

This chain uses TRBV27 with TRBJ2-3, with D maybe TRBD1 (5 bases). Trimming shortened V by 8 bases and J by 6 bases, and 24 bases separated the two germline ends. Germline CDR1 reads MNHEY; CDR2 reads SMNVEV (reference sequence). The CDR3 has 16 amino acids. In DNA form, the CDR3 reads TGTGCCAGCGGCGAAAGTTGGGGCCTATCTGGCGATACGCAGTATTTT. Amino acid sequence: CASGESWGLSGDTQYF.

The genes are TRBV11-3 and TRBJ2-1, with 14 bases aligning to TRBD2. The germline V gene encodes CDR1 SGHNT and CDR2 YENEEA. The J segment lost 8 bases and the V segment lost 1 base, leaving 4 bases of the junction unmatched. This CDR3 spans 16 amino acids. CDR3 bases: TGTGCCAGCAGCTTAGGACTAGCGGGAGGGTGGGATGAGCAGTTCTTC. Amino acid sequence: CASSLGLAGGWDEQFF.

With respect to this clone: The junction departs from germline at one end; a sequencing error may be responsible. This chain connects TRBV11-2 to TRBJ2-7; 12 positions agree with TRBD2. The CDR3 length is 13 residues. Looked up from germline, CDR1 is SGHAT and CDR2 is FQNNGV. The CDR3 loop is CASSSPPGTSGFF. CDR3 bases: TGTGCCAGCAGCTCCCCTCCCGGGACTAGCGGGTTCTTC.

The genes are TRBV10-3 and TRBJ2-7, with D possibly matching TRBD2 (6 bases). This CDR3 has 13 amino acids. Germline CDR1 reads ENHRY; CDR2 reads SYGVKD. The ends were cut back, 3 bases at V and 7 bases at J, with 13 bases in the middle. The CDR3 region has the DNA TGTGCCATCAGTGATCCCCCCCGGGGGGAGCAGTACTTC. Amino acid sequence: CAISDPPRGEQYF.